The 15 T cell receptor beta chains below were found in one sample sequenced in a study of T cell repertoires in cytomegalovirus infection. The antigens of these receptors remain unknown. TCRdb ran MiXCR on the reads and lists one entry per CDR3 protein. In the table there are fewer than 650,000 distinct CDR3 sequences, 35% to 50% of which are singletons. The sequences come from cultured PBMCs, collected from culture after CMV antigen stimulation. The origin of the receptors is a human donor in good health (CMV status not recorded). Some clones in this sample may be carry-over from other donors' samples.

The chain combines TRBV10-2 with TRBJ2-1; D may be TRBD1 (5 bases). The V gene lost 5 bases and the J gene lost 8 bases, with 25 bases spanning the gap. The CDR3 has 17 residues. Germline V CDR1 and CDR2: WSHSY, SAAADI. The CDR3 reads CASSYRVGHERNDEQFF. The DNA of the CDR3 is TGCGCCAGCAGTTATCGGGTGGGGCACGAGCGTAACGATGAGCAGTTCTTC.

The V and J genes are TRBV29-1 and TRBJ2-5, with D hard to call. Trimming removed 5 bases at V and 3 bases at J, with 13 bases between. This CDR3 is 13 amino acids long. Germline V CDR1 and CDR2: SQVTM, ANQGSEA. The CDR3: CSVLRALEETQYF. CDR3 DNA: TGCAGCGTTCTCCGGGCCCTCGAAGAGACCCAGTACTTC.

This clonotype was found a few times. The gene calls are TRBV4-3 and TRBJ1-2; TRBD1 matches 8 bases. With V trimmed by 4 bases and J by 8 bases, 12 bases remained unmatched. There are 15 residues in the CDR3. Germline V gene sequence: CDR1 LGHNA, CDR2 YSLEER. CDR3 DNA: TGCGCCAGCAGCCGAGGGACAGGAGGGGTTGAGGGCTACACCTTC. Translating gives CASSRGTGGVEGYTF.

This clonotype was observed a handful of times. V and J are TRBV7-2 and TRBJ2-1; 15 nucleotides agree with TRBD2. V was clipped by 8 bases and J by 6 bases; unmatched bases: 14. Germline CDR1 reads SGHTA; CDR2 reads FQGNSA. This CDR3 region has 18 residues. Here the CDR3 reads CASRPPGLAGGLGNEQFF. The CDR3 nucleotides read TGTGCCAGCCGCCCACCAGGACTAGCGGGGGGGCTTGGCAATGAGCAGTTCTTC.

In its sample, this clonotype was seen many times. The chain uses TRBV6-1 and TRBJ1-1; a weak D match, TRBD1 (5 bases). Trimming took off 4 bases at V and 0 bases at J, with 9 bases between the two ends. The germline CDR1 and CDR2 sequences are MNHNS and SASEGT. The CDR3 totals 14 residues. The CDR3 here is CASSGGRMNTEAFF. The CDR3 nucleotides read TGTGCCAGCAGTGGGGGACGGATGAACACTGAAGCTTTCTTT.

V and J are TRBV7-2 and TRBJ2-7, with 9 bases lining up with TRBD2. CDR3 length equals 14 residues. The V gene end was trimmed by 3 bases and the J gene end by 4 bases; junction bases not matched to a gene: 4. Germline CDR1 is SGHTA and CDR2 is FQGNSA. The CDR3 here is CASSFRLAAYEQYF. The DNA of the CDR3 is TGTGCCAGCAGCTTCAGACTAGCGGCATACGAGCAGTACTTC.

The rearrangement joins TRBV5-4 to TRBJ1-4; D remains ambiguous. The germline gives CDR1 SGHNT, CDR2 YYREEE (reference sequence). This CDR3 has 15 residues. Trimming left V 3 bases short and J 6 bases short, with 15 bases between. This CDR3 reads CASSSDPTVDEKLFF. CDR3 sequence (DNA): TGTGCCAGCAGCTCGGACCCCACGGTGGATGAAAAACTGTTTTTT.

The chain couples TRBV5-4 to TRBJ2-3, with D unresolved. V shed 2 bases and J shed 4 bases, with 17 bases lying between them. CDR3 length: 16 residues. CDR1 is SGHNT and CDR2 is YYREEE in the germline V gene (reference sequence). This chain's CDR3 is CASSFDISRRADTQYF. CDR3 coding DNA: TGTGCCAGCAGCTTCGACATCTCTAGGAGAGCAGATACGCAGTATTTT.

The chain is built from TRBV5-4 and TRBJ1-5, with D perhaps matching TRBD1 (5 bases). The CDR3 consists of 14 residues. The germline V gene has CDR1 SGHNT and CDR2 YYREEE (reference sequence). V was trimmed by 10 bases and J by 0 bases, leaving 14 bases between them. The CDR3 is CARRGRDSNQPQHF. In DNA, the CDR3 is TGTGCCCGCCGGGGCAGGGATAGCAATCAGCCCCAGCATTTT.

This clonotype was counted a few times. V and J are TRBV7-9 and TRBJ2-2; D is undetermined. The CDR3 contains 17 residues. CDR1 is SEHNR, CDR2 FQNEAQ, per germline (reference sequence). Deletions cut 8 bases from V and 0 bases from J, with 19 bases between. In DNA form, the CDR3 reads TGTGCCAGCCATGGGATAACCACGATCGCGAACACCGGGGAGCTGTTTTTT. Translating it yields CASHGITTIANTGELFF.

This clonotype was counted between two and nine times. The gene calls are TRBV6-1 and TRBJ2-1, with D tentatively TRBD2 (5 bases). The germline V and J ends were trimmed by 8 bases and 5 bases, with 10 bases remaining between them. Germline CDR1 and CDR2: MNHNS and SASEGT. The CDR3 loop spans 12 amino acids. CDR3 in amino acids: CASERADNEQFF. The DNA for the CDR3 is TGTGCCAGCGAAAGAGCGGACAATGAGCAGTTCTTC.

The chain has TRBV6-6 and TRBJ2-1, with 7 bases fitting TRBD1. CDR3 size: 11 residues. Trimming took 8 bases from V and 9 from J; bases not matched to a gene: 4. From germline, CDR1 is MNHNY and CDR2 SVGAGI (reference sequence). The CDR3: CASAHRGEQFF. CDR3 DNA sequence: TGTGCCAGCGCCCACAGGGGTGAGCAGTTCTTC.

This clonotype was observed a handful of times. CDR3 nucleotides: TGTGCCAGCAGCTACCCCCAGGGGAGCCCCTACCAAGAGACCCAGTACTTC. It encodes CASSYPQGSPYQETQYF. The genes are TRBV7-9 and TRBJ2-5; the D gene is possibly TRBD1 (6 bases). Germline V gives CDR1 SEHNR, CDR2 FQNEAQ (reference sequence). CDR3 length: 17 amino acids. V gave up 4 bases and J gave up 0 bases, with 18 bases separating them.

This clonotype was seen a handful of times. The genes are TRBV7-2 and TRBJ2-5; D call uncertain. V lost 11 bases and J 3 bases, leaving 16 bases between the germline ends. The CDR3 has 13 residues. Germline lookup yields CDR1 SGHTA and CDR2 FQGNSA. This chain's CDR3 is CAALLGSEETQYF. Written as DNA, the CDR3 is TGTGCCGCCCTTCTTGGTAGTGAAGAGACCCAGTACTTC.

This clonotype came up a few times. The chain recombines TRBV7-2 with TRBJ2-7; 10 bases map to TRBD1. Germline CDR1 reads SGHTA; CDR2 reads FQGNSA. J gave up 6 bases and V 1 base, and 12 bases lay outside the gene matches. This CDR3 has 17 amino acids. The CDR3 here is CASSLGSGTGVRGEQYF. CDR3 DNA: TGTGCCAGCAGCTTAGGCTCCGGGACAGGGGTTAGAGGCGAGCAGTACTTC.